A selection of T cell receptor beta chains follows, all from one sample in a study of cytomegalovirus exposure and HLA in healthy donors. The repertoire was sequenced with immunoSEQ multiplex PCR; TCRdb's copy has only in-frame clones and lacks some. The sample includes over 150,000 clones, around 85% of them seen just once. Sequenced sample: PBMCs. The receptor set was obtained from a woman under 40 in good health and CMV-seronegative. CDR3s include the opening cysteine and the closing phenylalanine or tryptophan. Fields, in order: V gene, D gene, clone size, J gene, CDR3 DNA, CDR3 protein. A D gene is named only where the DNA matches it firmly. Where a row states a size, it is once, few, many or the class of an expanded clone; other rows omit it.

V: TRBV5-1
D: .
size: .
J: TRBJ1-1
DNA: TGCGCCAGCAGCTTGAGGGGGGGCACTGAAGCTTTCTTT
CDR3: CASSLRGGTEAFF

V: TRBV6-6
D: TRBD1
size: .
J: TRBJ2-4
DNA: TGTGCCAGCAGTTACGGGGACAGCCCCAAAAACATTCAGTACTTC
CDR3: CASSYGDSPKNIQYF

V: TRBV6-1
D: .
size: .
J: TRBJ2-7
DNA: TGTGCCAGCCTCCGCCCCGGGGGTTTGGTTTACGAGCAGTACTTC
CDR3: CASLRPGGLVYEQYF

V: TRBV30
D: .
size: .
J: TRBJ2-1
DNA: TGTGCCTGGACCGTCGGTGCGCCGAGCTCCTACAATGAGCAGTTCTTC
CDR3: CAWTVGAPSSYNEQFF

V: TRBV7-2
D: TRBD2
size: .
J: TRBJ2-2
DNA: TGTGCCAGCAGCTTGAGGCGGGGGGGAAGCACCGGGGAGCTGTTTTTT
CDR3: CASSLRRGGSTGELFF

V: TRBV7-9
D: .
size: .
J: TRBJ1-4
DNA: TGTGCCAGCAGCCTTTCTAATGAAAAACTGTTTTTT
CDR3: CASSLSNEKLFF

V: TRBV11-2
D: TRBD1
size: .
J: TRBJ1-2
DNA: TGTGCCAGCAACCGGGACAGAGACTATGGCTACACCTTC
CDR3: CASNRDRDYGYTF

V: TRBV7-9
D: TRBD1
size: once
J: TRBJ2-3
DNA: TGTGCCAGCAGCTTATACAGGGGGCGAGAAGATACGCAGTATTTT
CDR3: CASSLYRGREDTQYF

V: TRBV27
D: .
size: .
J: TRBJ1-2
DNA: TGTGCCAGCAGTTTAGCAGGGGTAAACTATGGCTACACCTTC
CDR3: CASSLAGVNYGYTF

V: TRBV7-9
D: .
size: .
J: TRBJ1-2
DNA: TGTGCCAGCAGCTCACTCAAGGGAGGGGTTTCCTATGGCTACACCTTC
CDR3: CASSSLKGGVSYGYTF

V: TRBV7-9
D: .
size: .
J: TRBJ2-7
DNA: TGTGCCAGCAGCTTAGGAAGTAGAACCTACGAGCAGTACTTC
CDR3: CASSLGSRTYEQYF

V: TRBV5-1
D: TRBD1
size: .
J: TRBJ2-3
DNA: TGCGCCAGCAGCCCGGGACAGGCGACAGATACGCAGTATTTT
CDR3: CASSPGQATDTQYF

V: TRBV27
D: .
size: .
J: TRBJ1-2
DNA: TGTGCCAGCCGGGCGGACGGGGCTAACTATGGCTACACCTTC
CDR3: CASRADGANYGYTF

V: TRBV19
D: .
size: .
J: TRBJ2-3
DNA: TGTGCCTGCCTTAGCGGCGATACGCAGTATTTT
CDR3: CACLSGDTQYF

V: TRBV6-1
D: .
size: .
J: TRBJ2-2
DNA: TGTGCCAGCAGCCTGGACAGTGGCCGAGCCGGGGAGCTGTTTTTT
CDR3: CASSLDSGRAGELFF

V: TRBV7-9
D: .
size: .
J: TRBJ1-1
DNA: TGTGCCAGCAGTTCGGGGGCGGGGGGAGCCTTCTTT
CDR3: CASSSGAGGAFF

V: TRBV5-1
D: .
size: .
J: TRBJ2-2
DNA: TGCGCCAGCATAGAAGCCTCGAACACCGGGGAGCTGTTTTTT
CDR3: CASIEASNTGELFF

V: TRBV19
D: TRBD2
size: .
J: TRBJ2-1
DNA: TGTGCCAGTACAGGACTAGCGGAATACAATGAGCAGTTCTTC
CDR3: CASTGLAEYNEQFF

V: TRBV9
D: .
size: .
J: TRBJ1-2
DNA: TGTGCCAGCAGCTTCCCCCGTGGCTACACCTTC
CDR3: CASSFPRGYTF

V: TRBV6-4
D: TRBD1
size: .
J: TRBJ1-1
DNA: TGTGCCAGCCGGAGTGGGACAGGGGGCCCGAACACTGAAGCTTTCTTT
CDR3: CASRSGTGGPNTEAFF

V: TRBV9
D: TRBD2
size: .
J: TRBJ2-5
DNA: TGTGCCAGCAGCGAGAGGACTAGCGGGAGACGGGAGACCCAGTACTTC
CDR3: CASSERTSGRRETQYF

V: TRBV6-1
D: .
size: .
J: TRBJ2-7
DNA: TGTGCCAGCTCGTACGAGCAGTACTTC
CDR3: CASSYEQYF

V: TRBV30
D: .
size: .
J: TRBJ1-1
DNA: TGTGCCTGGAGCCCAGGGAACACTGAAGCTTTCTTT
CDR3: CAWSPGNTEAFF

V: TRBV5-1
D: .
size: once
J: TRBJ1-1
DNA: TGCGCCAGCAGCTTTAGTCAGGGTCCTGAAGCTTTCTTT
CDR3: CASSFSQGPEAFF

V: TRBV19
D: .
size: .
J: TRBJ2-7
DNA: TGTGCCAGTAGTATAGGGGTCGGGTCGCCGGTCTACGAGCAGTACTTC
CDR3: CASSIGVGSPVYEQYF